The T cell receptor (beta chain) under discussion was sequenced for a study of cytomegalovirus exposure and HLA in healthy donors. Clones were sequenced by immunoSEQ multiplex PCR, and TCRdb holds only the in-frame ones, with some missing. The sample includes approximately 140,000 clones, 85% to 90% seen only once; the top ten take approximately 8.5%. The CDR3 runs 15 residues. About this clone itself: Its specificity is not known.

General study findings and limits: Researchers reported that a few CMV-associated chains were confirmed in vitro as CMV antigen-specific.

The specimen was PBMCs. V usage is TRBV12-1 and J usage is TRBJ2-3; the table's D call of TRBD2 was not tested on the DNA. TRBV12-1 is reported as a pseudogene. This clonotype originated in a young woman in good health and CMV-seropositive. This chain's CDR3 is CASSFVGGCTDTQYF. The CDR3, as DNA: TGTGCCAGCAGCTTTGTAGGCGGTTGCACAGATACGCAGTATTTT.